A selection of T cell receptor beta chains follows, all from one sample in a study of PD-1 blockade in classical Hodgkin lymphoma. The assay was immunoSEQ multiplex PCR, and TCRdb's table has in-frame clones only and misses some. The repertoire holds over 15,000 clones, roughly 87% seen once, with 3.9% in the top ten. The sample consisted of peripheral blood mononuclear cells (PBMCs). These TCRs come from a human donor with classical Hodgkin lymphoma. The CDR3 runs from the conserved cysteine through the conserved F or W.

>TRBV28|TRBJ2-1
CATKTSASSYNEQFF
>TRBV11-3|TRBJ2-2
CASSLGPNTGELFF
>TRBV6-5|TRBJ1-5
CASSQGSRQPQHF
>TRBV6-6|TRBJ1-1
CASSDPGGPNTEAFF
>TRBV5-4|TRBJ2-7
CASSPGLEIEQYF
>TRBV28|TRBJ2-3
CASSPQTSGTTDTQYF
>TRBV7-2|TRBJ2-5
CASSPFTSRETQYF
>TRBV6-1|TRBJ1-2
CASSETAGTGGGYTF
>TRBV7-2|TRBJ1-5
CASRRDRVNQPQHF
>TRBV5-1|TRBJ1-1
CASSLASRGLGTEAFF
>TRBV10-3|TRBJ2-3
CAISEGFGTSGTTDTQYF
>TRBV30|TRBJ1-2
CAWSVLTGYGGYTF
>TRBV9|TRBJ2-1
CASSVGGLAVNEQFF
>TRBV5-8|TRBJ2-6
CASSLRGANVLTF
>TRBV7-6|TRBJ2-3
CASSLRAGGYTDTQYF
>TRBV5-4|TRBJ2-2
CASSLTGEGTGELFF
>TRBV6-5|TRBJ2-1
CASRSDRGSYNEQFF
>TRBV6-6|TRBJ2-1
CASSFGLRESEQFF
>TRBV5-1|TRBJ2-7
CASSPGLAGDWRGGEQYF
>TRBV4-1|TRBJ2-1
CASNPDPRAGGTYNEQFF
>TRBV30|TRBJ2-7
CAWSTNLYYEQYF
>TRBV7-3|TRBJ2-1
CASSLLAGAPNEQFF
>TRBV19|TRBJ2-2
CASSFTGTGKIGGELFF
>TRBV11-3|TRBJ2-5
CASSRQGETQYF
>TRBV5-1|TRBJ2-5
CASSPHNPTGGGETQYF